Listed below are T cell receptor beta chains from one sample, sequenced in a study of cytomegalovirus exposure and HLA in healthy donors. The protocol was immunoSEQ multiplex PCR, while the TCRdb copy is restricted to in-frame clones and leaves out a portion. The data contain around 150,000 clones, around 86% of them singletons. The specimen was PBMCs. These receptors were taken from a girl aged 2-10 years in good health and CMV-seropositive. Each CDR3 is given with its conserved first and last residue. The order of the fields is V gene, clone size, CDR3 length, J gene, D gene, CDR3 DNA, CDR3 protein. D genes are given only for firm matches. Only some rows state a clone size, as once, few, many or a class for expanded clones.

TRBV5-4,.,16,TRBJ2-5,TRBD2,TGTGCCAGCAGCTTGGCTGTCGGGAGGGGGGGAGAGACCCAGTACTTC,CASSLAVGRGGETQYF
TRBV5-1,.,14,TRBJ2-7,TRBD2,TGCGCCAGCAGCTTTGGAGCGGGGAAATACGAGCAGTACTTC,CASSFGAGKYEQYF
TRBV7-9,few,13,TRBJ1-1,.,TGTGCCAGCAGCTTCGGGGGAAGGACTGAAGCTTTCTTT,CASSFGGRTEAFF
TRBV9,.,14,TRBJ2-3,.,TGTGCCAGCGCCCTTAGCGGCCCCCTAGATACGCAGTATTTT,CASALSGPLDTQYF
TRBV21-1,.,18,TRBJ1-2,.,TGTGCCAGCAGCAAAGTAGCTCCGTCGACTCGAGCTAACTATGGCTACACCTTC,CASSKVAPSTRANYGYTF
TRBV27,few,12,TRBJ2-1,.,TGTGCCAGCAGACTGGACATCAATGAGCAGTTCTTC,CASRLDINEQFF
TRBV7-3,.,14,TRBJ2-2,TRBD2,TGTGCCAGCAGCTCCCCAGCGGGATCCGGGGAGCTGTTTTTT,CASSSPAGSGELFF
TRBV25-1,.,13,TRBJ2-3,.,TGTGCCAGCAGATTGGGCCCCGCAGATACGCAGTATTTT,CASRLGPADTQYF
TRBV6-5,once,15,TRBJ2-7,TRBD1,TGTGCCAGCAGTAACCGGGACAGGGGTTCCTACGAGCAGTACTTC,CASSNRDRGSYEQYF
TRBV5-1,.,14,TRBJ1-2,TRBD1,TGCGCCACGGGACAGGGGGCGCCTAACTATGGCTACACCTTC,CATGQGAPNYGYTF
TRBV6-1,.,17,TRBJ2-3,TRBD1,TGTGCCAGCAGTGAGCGTGACAGGGCCCCAAGCACAGATACGCAGTATTTT,CASSERDRAPSTDTQYF
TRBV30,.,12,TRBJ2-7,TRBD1,TGTGCCTGGTACAGGGGGGTGGGTGAGCAGTACTTC,CAWYRGVGEQYF
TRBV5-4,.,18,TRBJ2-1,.,TGTGCCAGCAGCTTGGAATTTAGCACGAAGACTAGCTACAATGAGCAGTTCTTC,CASSLEFSTKTSYNEQFF
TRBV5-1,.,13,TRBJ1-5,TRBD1,TGCGCCAGCAGCCAACAGGGGAATCAGCCCCAGCATTTT,CASSQQGNQPQHF
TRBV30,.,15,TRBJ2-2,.,TGTGCCTGGAGCGGGGCTAGCGAGAACACCGGGGAGCTGTTTTTT,CAWSGASENTGELFF
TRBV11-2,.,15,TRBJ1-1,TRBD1,TGTGCCAGCAGCTTAGGGGACAGGGGGTTCTCTGAAGCTTTCTTT,CASSLGDRGFSEAFF